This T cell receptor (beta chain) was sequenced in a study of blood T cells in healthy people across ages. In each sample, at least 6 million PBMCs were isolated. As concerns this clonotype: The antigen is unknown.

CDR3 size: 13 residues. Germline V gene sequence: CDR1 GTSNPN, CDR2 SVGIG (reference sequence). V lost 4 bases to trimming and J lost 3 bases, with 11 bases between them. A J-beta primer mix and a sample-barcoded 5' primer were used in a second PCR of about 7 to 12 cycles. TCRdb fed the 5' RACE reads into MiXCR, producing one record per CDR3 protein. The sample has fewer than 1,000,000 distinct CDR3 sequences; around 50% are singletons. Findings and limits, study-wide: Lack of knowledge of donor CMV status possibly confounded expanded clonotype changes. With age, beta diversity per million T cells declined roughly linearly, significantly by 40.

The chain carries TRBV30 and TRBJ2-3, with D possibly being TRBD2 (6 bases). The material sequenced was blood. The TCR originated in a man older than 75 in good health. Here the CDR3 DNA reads TGTGCCTGGACGACTAGACGAACAGATACGCAGTATTTT. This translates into CAWTTRRTDTQYF.